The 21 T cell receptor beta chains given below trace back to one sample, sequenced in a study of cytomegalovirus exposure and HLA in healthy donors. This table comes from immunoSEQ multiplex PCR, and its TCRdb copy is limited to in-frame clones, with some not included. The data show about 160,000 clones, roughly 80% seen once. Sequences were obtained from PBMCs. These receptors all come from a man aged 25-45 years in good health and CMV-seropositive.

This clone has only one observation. The CDR3 loop reads CAWSWTASYGYTF. The CDR3 DNA is TGTGCCTGGAGTTGGACAGCCTCCTATGGCTACACCTTC. This sequence joins TRBV30 and TRBJ1-2, with D possibly matching TRBD1 (6 bases). The V end was cut by 2 bases, the J end by 4 bases, with 11 bases between. This CDR3 has 13 residues. The germline CDR1 and CDR2 sequences are GTSNPN and SVGIG (reference sequence).

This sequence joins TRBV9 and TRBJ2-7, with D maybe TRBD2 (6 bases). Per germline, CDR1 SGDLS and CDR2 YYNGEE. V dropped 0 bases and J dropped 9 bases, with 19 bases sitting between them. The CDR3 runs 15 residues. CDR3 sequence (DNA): TGTGCCAGCAGCGTAGCTTCGGGACCCCGGGGAGGGCAGTACTTC. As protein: CASSVASGPRGGQYF.

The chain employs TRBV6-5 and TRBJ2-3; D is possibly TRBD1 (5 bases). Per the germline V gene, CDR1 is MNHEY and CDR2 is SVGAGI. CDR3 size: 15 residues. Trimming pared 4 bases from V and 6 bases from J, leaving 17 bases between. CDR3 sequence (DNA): TGTGCCAGCAGTTCACAGGCCCCTCAGTCCGATACGCAGTATTTT. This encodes CASSSQAPQSDTQYF.

The CDR3 loop reads CASSGGTNQPQHF. For the CDR3, the DNA is TGTGCCAGCAGCGGGGGGACTAATCAGCCCCAGCATTTT. This sequence joins TRBV7-2 and TRBJ1-5; D perhaps matches TRBD1 (5 bases). The CDR3 is 13 residues long. V gave up 5 bases and J gave up 4 bases, with 9 bases separating them. Germline CDR1 and CDR2: SGHTA and FQGNSA.

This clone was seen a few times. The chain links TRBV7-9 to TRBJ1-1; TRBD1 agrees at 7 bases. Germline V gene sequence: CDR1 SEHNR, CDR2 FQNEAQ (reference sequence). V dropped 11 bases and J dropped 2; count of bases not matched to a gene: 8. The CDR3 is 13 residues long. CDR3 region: CAVPGTDNTEAFF. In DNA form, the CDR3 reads TGTGCCGTTCCGGGGACAGACAACACTGAAGCTTTCTTT.

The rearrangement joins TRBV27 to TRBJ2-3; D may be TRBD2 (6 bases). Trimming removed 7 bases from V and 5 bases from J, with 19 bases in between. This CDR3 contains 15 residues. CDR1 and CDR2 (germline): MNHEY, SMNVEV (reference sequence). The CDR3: CASTPSWAGRDTQYF. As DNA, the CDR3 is TGTGCCAGCACCCCCAGCTGGGCGGGGAGAGATACGCAGTATTTT.

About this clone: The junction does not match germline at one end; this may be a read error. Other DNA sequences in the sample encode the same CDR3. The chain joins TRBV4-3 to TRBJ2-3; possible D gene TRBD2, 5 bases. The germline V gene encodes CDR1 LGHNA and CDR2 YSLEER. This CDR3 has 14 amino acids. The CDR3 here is CASSREGRPDTQYF. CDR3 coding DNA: TGCGCCAGCAGCCGCGAGGGCCGCCCAGATACGCAATATTTT.

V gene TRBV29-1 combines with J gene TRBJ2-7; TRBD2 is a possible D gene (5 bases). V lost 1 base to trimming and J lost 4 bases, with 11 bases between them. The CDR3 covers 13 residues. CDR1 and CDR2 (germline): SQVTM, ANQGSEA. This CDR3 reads CSVEVREPYEQYF. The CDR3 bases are TGCAGCGTTGAAGTCCGGGAACCGTACGAGCAGTACTTC.

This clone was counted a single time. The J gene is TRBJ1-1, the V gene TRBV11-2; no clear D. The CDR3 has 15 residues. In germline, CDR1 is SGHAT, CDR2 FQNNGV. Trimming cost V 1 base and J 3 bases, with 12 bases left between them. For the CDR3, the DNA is TGTGCCAGCAGCTTAGGGGAGGGTTGGGACACTGAAGCTTTCTTT. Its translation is CASSLGEGWDTEAFF.

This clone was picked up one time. The CDR3 nucleotides read TGCACCAGCAGCCATGATCCCTCTTCCCTAGCGGGGGTCTCCACAGATACGCAGTATTTT. Translating gives CTSSHDPSSLAGVSTDTQYF. This chain connects TRBV1 to TRBJ2-3; the table's D call, TRBD2, has no DNA check behind it. TRBV1 is shown as a pseudogene. This CDR3 region has 20 residues.

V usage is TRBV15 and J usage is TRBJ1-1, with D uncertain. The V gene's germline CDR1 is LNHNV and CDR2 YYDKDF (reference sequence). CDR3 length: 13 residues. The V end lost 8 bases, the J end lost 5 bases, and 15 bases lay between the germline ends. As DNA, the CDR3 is TGTGCCACCGGATTCCTTAGAGGGACTGAAGCTTTCTTT. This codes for CATGFLRGTEAFF. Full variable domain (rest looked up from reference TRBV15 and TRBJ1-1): DAMVIQNPRYQVTQFGKPVTLSCSQTLNHNVMYWYQQKSSQAPKLLFHYYDKDFNNEADTPDNFQSRRPNTSFCFLDIRSPGLGDTAMYLCATGFLRGTEAFFGQGTRLTVV.

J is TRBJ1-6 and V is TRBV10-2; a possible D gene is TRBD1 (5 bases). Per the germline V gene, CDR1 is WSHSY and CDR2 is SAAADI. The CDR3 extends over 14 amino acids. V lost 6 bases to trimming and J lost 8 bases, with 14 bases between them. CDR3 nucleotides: TGCGCCAGCAGAGGGACTGGGGTATATTCACCCCTCCACTTT. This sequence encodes CASRGTGVYSPLHF.

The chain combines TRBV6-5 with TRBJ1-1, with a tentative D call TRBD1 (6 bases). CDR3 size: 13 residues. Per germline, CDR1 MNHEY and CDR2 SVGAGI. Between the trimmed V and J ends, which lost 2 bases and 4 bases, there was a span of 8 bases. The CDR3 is CASSYSRGTEAFF. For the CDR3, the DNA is TGTGCCAGCAGTTACAGCAGGGGCACTGAAGCTTTCTTT.

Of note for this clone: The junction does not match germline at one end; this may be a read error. The CDR3 is CASSHARTGRNTGELFF. Here the CDR3 DNA reads TGTGCTAGCAGCCATGCACGGACAGGGCGAAACACCGGGGAGCTGTTTTTT. The chain couples TRBV7-7 to TRBJ2-2; TRBD1 matches at 8 bases. The CDR3 has 17 amino acids. Per germline, CDR1 SSHAT and CDR2 FNYEAQ (reference sequence).

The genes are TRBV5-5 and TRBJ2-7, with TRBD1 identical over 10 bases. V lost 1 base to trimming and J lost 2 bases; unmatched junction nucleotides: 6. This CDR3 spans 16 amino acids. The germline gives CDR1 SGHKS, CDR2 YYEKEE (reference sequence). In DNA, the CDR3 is TGTGCCAGCAGCTTGAGTTTAGGGACAGGGGCCTACGAGCAGTACTTC. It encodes CASSLSLGTGAYEQYF.

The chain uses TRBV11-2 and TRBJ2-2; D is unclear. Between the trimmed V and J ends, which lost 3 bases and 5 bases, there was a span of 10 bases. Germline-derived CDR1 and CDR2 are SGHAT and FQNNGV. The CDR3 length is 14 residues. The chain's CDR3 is CASSLVDLTGELFF. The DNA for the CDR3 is TGTGCCAGCAGCTTGGTAGATTTGACCGGGGAGCTGTTTTTT.

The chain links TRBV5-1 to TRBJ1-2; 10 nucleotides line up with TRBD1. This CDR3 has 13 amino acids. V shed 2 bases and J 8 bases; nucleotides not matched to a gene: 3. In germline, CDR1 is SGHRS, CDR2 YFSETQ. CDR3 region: CASSFDRGQGYTF. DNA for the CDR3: TGCGCCAGCAGCTTCGACAGGGGGCAAGGCTACACCTTC. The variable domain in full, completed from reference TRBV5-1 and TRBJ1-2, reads KAGVTQTPRYLIKTRGQQVTLSCSPISGHRSVSWYQQTPGQGLQFLFEYFSETQRNKGNFPGRFSGRQFSNSRSEMNVSTLELGDSALYLCASSFDRGQGYTFGSGTRLTVV.

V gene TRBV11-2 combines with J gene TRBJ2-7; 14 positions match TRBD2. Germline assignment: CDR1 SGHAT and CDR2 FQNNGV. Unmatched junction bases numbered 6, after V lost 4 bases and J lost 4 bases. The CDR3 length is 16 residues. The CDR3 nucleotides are TGTGCCAGCAGCTCCTGGACTAGCGGGGGGCCTTACGAGCAGTACTTC. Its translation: CASSSWTSGGPYEQYF.

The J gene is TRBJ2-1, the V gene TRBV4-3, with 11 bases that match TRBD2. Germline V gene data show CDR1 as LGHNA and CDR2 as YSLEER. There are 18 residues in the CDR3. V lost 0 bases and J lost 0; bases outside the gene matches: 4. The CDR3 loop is CASSQEGLAGGSYNEQFF. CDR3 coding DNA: TGCGCCAGCAGCCAAGAGGGGCTAGCGGGGGGCTCCTACAATGAGCAGTTCTTC.

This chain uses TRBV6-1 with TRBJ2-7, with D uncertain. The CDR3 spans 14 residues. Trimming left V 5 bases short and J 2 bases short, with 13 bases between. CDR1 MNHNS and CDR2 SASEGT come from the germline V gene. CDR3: CASSSMTGTYEQYF. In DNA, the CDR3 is TGTGCCAGCAGTTCAATGACTGGAACCTACGAGCAGTACTTC.

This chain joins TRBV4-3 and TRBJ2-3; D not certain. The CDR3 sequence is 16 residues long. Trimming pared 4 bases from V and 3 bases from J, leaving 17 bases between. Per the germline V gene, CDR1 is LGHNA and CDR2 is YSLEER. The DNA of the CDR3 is TGCGCCAGCAGCCTGCTGCCGGGTCTGCGAACAGATACGCAGTATTTT. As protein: CASSLLPGLRTDTQYF.